This TCR beta chain appears in the sequencing data of a study of Ad26.COV2.S vaccination and SARS-CoV-2 variants. About the study: Donor got 5x10^10 or 1x10^11 viral particles of Ad26.COV2.S. Broader study findings: Recipients of vaccine and of placebo showed similar breadth of their non-spike TCR repertoires. Estimates derived from TCR breadth and depth analyses may have underestimated total T cell responses. Placebo recipients showed lower spike-specific TCR breadth than vaccinees.

Treatment defined: roughly 19 received Ad26.COV2.S at low or high dose, single or two shots; 5 received placebo; per-sample allocation not given. It was on day 63 after the first vaccine or placebo injection that samples were taken. V dropped 5 bases and J dropped 9; count of bases not matched to a gene: 1. Germline lookup yields CDR1 KGHDR and CDR2 SFDVKD. The CDR3 is 11 amino acids. In the case of this clone: Its specificity is not known.

Measured with immunoSEQ multiplex PCR; TCRdb has only the in-frame clones, and not every one. This repertoire shows 200,000 to 250,000 clones, roughly 88% found once; its top ten account for around a tenth. The V call is TRBV24-1, the J call TRBJ2-3, with 7 bases aligning to TRBD2. The TCR originated in a person between 18 and 60 years old who received the Ad26.COV2.S COVID-19 vaccine or a placebo. The starting material was peripheral blood, obtained in a trial of Ad26.COV2.S vaccine versus placebo. The CDR3 region is CATSGGGTQYF. The CDR3 DNA follows: TGTGCCACCAGTGGGGGAGGGACGCAGTATTTT.